The clone carrying this T cell receptor beta chain was found a few times. Antigen specificity is unknown. With more than 9 days of culture completed, CD4+ T cells were isolated. Germline lookup yields CDR1 MNHEY and CDR2 SVGAGI. The V end was cut by 5 bases, the J end by 14 bases, with 19 bases between. CDR3 length: 14 residues. These data come from a study of vaccination effects on CD4 cells after COVID-19. Using immunoSEQ multiplex PCR, the repertoire was profiled, and TCRdb retains in-frame clones only, with some absent. The sample carries roughly 64,000 clones, 70% to 85% recorded once. The specimen comprised CD4+ T cells from PBMCs cultured without peptide, sampled before COVID-19 vaccination. The sequence was collected from a human donor who had a prior SARS-CoV-2 infection. This chain links TRBV6-5 with TRBJ1-6, with D unresolved. The CDR3 DNA reads as TGTGCCAGCAGTCCACAGACACAACCCGTCTCCCTCCACTTT. Its translation is CASSPQTQPVSLHF.